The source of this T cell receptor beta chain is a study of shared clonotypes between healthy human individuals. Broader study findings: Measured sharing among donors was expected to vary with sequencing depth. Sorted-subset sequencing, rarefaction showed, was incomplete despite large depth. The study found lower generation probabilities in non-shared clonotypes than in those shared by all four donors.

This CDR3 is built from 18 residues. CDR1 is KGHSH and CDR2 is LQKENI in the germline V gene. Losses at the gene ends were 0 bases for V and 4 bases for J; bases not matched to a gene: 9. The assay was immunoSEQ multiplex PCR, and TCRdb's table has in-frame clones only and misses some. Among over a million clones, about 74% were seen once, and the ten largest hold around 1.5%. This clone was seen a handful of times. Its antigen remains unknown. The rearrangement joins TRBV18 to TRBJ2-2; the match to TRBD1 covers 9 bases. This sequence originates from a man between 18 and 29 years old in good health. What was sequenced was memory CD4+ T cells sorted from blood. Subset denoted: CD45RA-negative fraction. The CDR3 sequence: CASSPPEIGQGTTGELFF. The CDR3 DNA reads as TGTGCCAGCTCACCACCAGAAATTGGACAGGGGACCACCGGGGAGCTGTTTTTT. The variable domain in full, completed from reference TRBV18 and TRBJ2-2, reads NAGVMQNPRHLVRRRGQEARLRCSPMKGHSHVYWYRQLPEEGLKFMVYLQKENIIDESGMPKERFSAEFPKEGPSILRIQQVVRGDSAAYFCASSPPEIGQGTTGELFFGEGSRLTVL.